Each of the 21 T cell receptor beta chains below was sequenced from the same sample in a study of T cell responses to AZD1222 COVID-19 vaccine. Method: immunoSEQ multiplex PCR; TCRdb's copy keeps in-frame clones and lacks some. The table has over 85,000 clones, around nine tenths seen once; the top ten hold approximately 16%. The specimen comprised peripheral blood, sampled 28 days after the second AZD1222 dose. These receptors were collected from an adult who received the AZD1222 COVID-19 vaccine.

This clone was detected only a few times. CDR3 protein: CASSERTARGPYNEQFF. The DNA for the CDR3 is TGTGCCAGCTCAGAACGGACAGCCCGGGGGCCTTACAATGAGCAGTTCTTC. The J gene is TRBJ2-1, the V gene TRBV18; tentatively, D is TRBD1 or TRBD2 (6 bases each). The germline V gene encodes CDR1 KGHSH and CDR2 LQKENI. The CDR3 loop spans 17 amino acids. V shed 5 bases and J shed 4 bases, with 21 bases lying between them.

This rearrangement joins TRBV7-9 to TRBJ1-2, with 7 bases aligning to TRBD1. The CDR3 is made up of 13 amino acids. V was pared by 7 bases and J by 8 bases, with 10 bases of the junction left unmatched. The germline V gene encodes CDR1 SEHNR and CDR2 FQNEAQ (reference sequence). CDR3: CASNPPTGQGYTF. The CDR3 nucleotides are TGTGCCAGCAACCCCCCGACAGGGCAAGGCTACACCTTC.

This clone was picked up a small number of times. The V and J genes are TRBV5-1 and TRBJ2-5; 7 bases line up with TRBD2. In germline, CDR1 is SGHRS, CDR2 YFSETQ. V was clipped by 4 bases and J by 6 bases; unmatched bases: 12. The CDR3 loop spans 15 amino acids. DNA of the CDR3: TGCGCCAGCAGCCTGTTCGGGCAGGGAGGGCAGACCCAGTACTTC. It yields the protein CASSLFGQGGQTQYF.

V is TRBV27 and J is TRBJ1-5; 8 positions match TRBD1. Trimming removed 8 bases from V and 7 bases from J; junction bases left unmatched: 13. The CDR3 has 15 amino acids. Germline loops: CDR1 MNHEY, CDR2 SMNVEV (reference sequence). CDR3 protein: CASPSVQGARQPQHF. DNA for the CDR3: TGTGCCAGCCCGTCGGTTCAGGGGGCAAGGCAGCCCCAGCATTTT.

The chain recombines TRBV6-5 with TRBJ2-1, with D perhaps matching TRBD2 (6 bases). CDR1 and CDR2 (germline): MNHEY, SVGAGI. This CDR3 has 15 amino acids. The germline V and J ends were trimmed by 2 bases and 4 bases, with 12 bases remaining between them. The chain's CDR3 is CASSYAGRAYNEQFF. CDR3 sequence (DNA): TGTGCCAGCAGTTACGCGGGACGCGCTTACAATGAGCAGTTCTTC.

This clone was seen more than once but under ten times. This rearrangement joins TRBV27 to TRBJ1-4; D is possibly TRBD1 (5 bases). Per the germline V gene, CDR1 is MNHEY and CDR2 is SMNVEV (reference sequence). The CDR3 length is 18 residues. V was clipped by 11 bases and J by 3 bases, with 28 bases between them. The CDR3 DNA reads as TGTGCCTACCCCACGTACGGGGGTGAACCCACAGCTAATGAAAAACTGTTTTTT. Amino acids: CAYPTYGGEPTANEKLFF. The whole variable domain, remainder taken from reference TRBV27 and TRBJ1-4, is EAQVTQNPRYLITVTGKKLTVTCSQNMNHEYMSWYRQDPGLGLRQIYYSMNVEVTDKGDVPEGYKVSRKEKRNFPLILESPSPNQTSLYFCAYPTYGGEPTANEKLFFGSGTQLSVL.

V gene TRBV18 combines with J gene TRBJ1-2, with D hard to call. The CDR3 consists of 13 residues. The germline V gene has CDR1 KGHSH and CDR2 LQKENI. V lost 3 bases, J lost 4 bases, and 9 bases lay in between. The CDR3 region has the DNA TGTGCCAGCTCACCGGAGGAGATCTATGGCTACACCTTC. This gives the protein CASSPEEIYGYTF. Drawing the rest from reference TRBV18 and TRBJ1-2, the complete variable domain is NAGVMQNPRHLVRRRGQEARLRCSPMKGHSHVYWYRQLPEEGLKFMVYLQKENIIDESGMPKERFSAEFPKEGPSILRIQQVVRGDSAAYFCASSPEEIYGYTFGSGTRLTVV.

The rearrangement uses TRBV28 and TRBJ2-7; 16 positions match TRBD2. Germline CDR1 is MDHEN and CDR2 is SYDVKM. V lost 4 bases, J lost 4 bases, and 4 bases stayed unmatched. The length of the CDR3 is 16 residues. DNA of the CDR3: TGTGCCAGCAGTTCTCCGGGACTAGCGGGAGGGTACGAGCAGTACTTC. Translating it yields CASSSPGLAGGYEQYF.

This clone has only one observation. V and J are TRBV27 and TRBJ2-4; 7 nucleotides match TRBD2. Germline-derived CDR1 and CDR2 are MNHEY and SMNVEV (reference sequence). The CDR3 is 15 amino acids. With 5 bases clipped from V and 3 bases from J, the junction kept 7 bases outside the gene matches. Here the CDR3 DNA reads TGTGCCAGCAGTCCCGCGGGGGACGGCAAAAACATTCAGTACTTC. It specifies CASSPAGDGKNIQYF.

This chain connects TRBV7-3 to TRBJ2-1, with D tentatively TRBD2 (7 bases). The length of the CDR3 is 16 residues. Germline V gives CDR1 SGHTA, CDR2 FQGTGA. V was clipped by 6 bases and J by 1 base, with 16 bases between them. The CDR3 region has the DNA TGTGCCAGCAGTGACGCGGGGGCCCTTTCCTACAATGAGCAGTTCTTC. Its protein is CASSDAGALSYNEQFF.

The chain links TRBV2 to TRBJ2-7, with TRBD1 matching over 12 bases. The CDR3 is 14 amino acids. V shed 7 bases, J shed 9 bases, and the junction held 10 bases outside the gene matches. CDR1 is SNHLY and CDR2 is FYNNEI in the germline V gene. This CDR3 reads CASIGTGGFGGQYF. In DNA form, the CDR3 reads TGTGCCAGCATTGGGACAGGGGGCTTTGGTGGGCAGTACTTC.

The chain is built from TRBV6-5 and TRBJ2-7; 8 nucleotides line up with TRBD1. CDR1 MNHEY and CDR2 SVGAGI come from the germline V gene. CDR3 length equals 14 residues. V dropped 5 bases and J dropped 6; count of bases not matched to a gene: 9. DNA of the CDR3: TGTGCCAGCAGTCCACAGGGGGGTTTCTCCGAGCAGTACTTC. It codes for CASSPQGGFSEQYF.

The chain combines TRBV18 with TRBJ2-7, with D perhaps matching TRBD1 (6 bases). The CDR3 loop spans 16 amino acids. Germline V gene data show CDR1 as KGHSH and CDR2 as LQKENI. The V end lost 0 bases, the J end lost 3 bases, and 15 bases lay between the germline ends. CDR3 protein: CASSPPGQRPHYEQYF. The CDR3 DNA sequence: TGTGCCAGCTCACCACCGGGACAAAGACCCCACTACGAGCAGTACTTC.

The J gene is TRBJ1-5, the V gene TRBV7-2; TRBD1 matches 9 bases. Trimming cost V 4 bases and J 7 bases; bases outside gene matches: 14. CDR3 length: 17 amino acids. Germline CDR1 reads SGHTA; CDR2 reads FQGNSA. This CDR3 reads CASSSPGTGMLSQPQHF. CDR3 coding DNA: TGTGCCAGCAGCTCGCCCGGGACAGGGATGTTAAGCCAGCCCCAGCATTTT.

The chain has TRBV27 and TRBJ1-3; 9 positions agree with TRBD1. This CDR3 is 16 amino acids long. Per germline, CDR1 MNHEY and CDR2 SMNVEV (reference sequence). The junction had 10 bases not matched to a gene; V was cut back by 8 bases and J by 2 bases. CDR3 nucleotides: TGTGCCAGCTCGGCAACAGGGGGCGGGGCTGGAAACACCATATATTTT. Protein: CASSATGGGAGNTIYF.

V usage is TRBV13 and J usage is TRBJ1-1; D gene uncertain. CDR3 length equals 15 residues. V dropped 0 bases and J dropped 0 bases, with 8 bases sitting between them. CDR1 and CDR2 (germline): PRHDT, FYEKMQ (reference sequence). The CDR3 DNA reads as TGTGCCAGCAGCTTAGGGGGCAGCATGAACACTGAAGCTTTCTTT. Amino acids: CASSLGGSMNTEAFF.

Remarks on this clone: A read error may account for a junction end that differs from germline. CDR3 sequence reads: CAISVDSKTGELFF. Here the CDR3 DNA reads TGTGCCATCAGCGTAGACTCGAAAACCGGGGAGCTGTTTTTT. J is TRBJ2-2 and V is TRBV10-3; D unclear. Germline lookup yields CDR1 ENHRY and CDR2 SYGVKD. This CDR3 region has 14 residues.

This chain links TRBV30 with TRBJ2-5; 10 bases are a match to TRBD2. V was pared by 4 bases and J by 7 bases, with 12 bases of the junction left unmatched. The length of the CDR3 is 15 residues. Germline V lookup: CDR1 GTSNPN, CDR2 SVGIG (reference sequence). Here the CDR3 DNA reads TGTGCCTGGACTAGCGGGAGTGGCGGCGGTAGGACCCAGTACTTC. The encoded protein is CAWTSGSGGGRTQYF.

This chain links TRBV28 with TRBJ2-7; a weak D match, TRBD1 (5 bases). V was trimmed by 6 bases and J by 1 base, leaving 16 bases between them. CDR1 and CDR2 from the germline V gene are MDHEN and SYDVKM. The CDR3 runs 15 residues. The CDR3 DNA is TGTGCCAGCAGCCAGACTTGGGGCCAGTCCTACGAGCAGTACTTC. Protein: CASSQTWGQSYEQYF.

CDR3 sequence reads: CASSPTSGGEETQYF. CDR3 bases: TGTGCCAGCAGCCCGACTAGCGGGGGAGAAGAGACCCAGTACTTC. The chain employs TRBV11-2 and TRBJ2-5; 12 bases are a match to TRBD2. Germline-derived CDR1 and CDR2 are SGHAT and FQNNGV. V dropped 5 bases and J dropped 3; count of bases not matched to a gene: 4. The CDR3 covers 15 residues.

This clone came up a few times. The chain links TRBV3-1 (or the pseudogene TRBV3-2) to TRBJ2-7; a possible D gene is TRBD1 (6 bases). The CDR3 extends over 14 amino acids. CDR1 is LGHDT, CDR2 YNNKEL, per germline (reference sequence). Trimming took off 7 bases at V and 5 bases at J, with 18 bases between the two ends. In DNA, the CDR3 is TGTGCCAGCACCGGAAGGGGGTCGCGGGACGAGCAGTACTTC. Its translation is CASTGRGSRDEQYF.